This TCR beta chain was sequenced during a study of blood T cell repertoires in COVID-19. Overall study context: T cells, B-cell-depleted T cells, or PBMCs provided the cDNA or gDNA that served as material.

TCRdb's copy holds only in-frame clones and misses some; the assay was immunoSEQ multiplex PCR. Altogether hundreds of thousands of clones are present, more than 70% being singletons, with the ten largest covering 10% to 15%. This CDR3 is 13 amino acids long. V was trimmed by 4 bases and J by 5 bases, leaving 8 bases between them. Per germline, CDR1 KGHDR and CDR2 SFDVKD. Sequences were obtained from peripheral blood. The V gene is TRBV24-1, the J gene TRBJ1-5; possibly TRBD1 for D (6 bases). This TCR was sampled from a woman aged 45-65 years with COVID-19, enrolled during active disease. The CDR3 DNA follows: TGTGCCACCAGTGAACAGGGTGATCAGCCCCAGCATTTT. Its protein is CATSEQGDQPQHF.